The source of this T cell receptor beta chain is a study of T cell responses to AZD1222 COVID-19 vaccine. Study at large: Pooling of second doses given at about 4 or about 12 weeks was done. Study-wide results and limits: At study baseline, merely six AZD1222 recipients were seropositive.

The protocol was immunoSEQ multiplex PCR, while the TCRdb copy is restricted to in-frame clones and leaves out a portion. The sample holds about 140,000 clones, 75% to 90% seen once. This CDR3 has 14 residues. J lost 0 bases, V lost 6 bases, and 2 bases had no gene match. CDR1 is KGHSH and CDR2 is LQKENI in the germline V gene. Concerning this clone itself: The target antigen is unknown. In the same sample, other DNA sequences code for this CDR3.

The source was peripheral blood, collected on day 0 of AZD1222 vaccination. V is TRBV18 and J is TRBJ2-1; 7 nucleotides agree with TRBD2. The receptor comes from an adult in good health. The CDR3 protein is CASSPGGSYNEQFF. The CDR3 coding sequence is TGTGCCAGCTCTCCGGGGGGCTCCTACAATGAGCAGTTCTTC.